These 15 T cell receptor beta chains share one sample of origin, sequenced in a study of OX40 agonist ivuxolimab in advanced cancers. The protocol used for the library was the immunoSEQ multiplex PCR assay. TCRdb retrieved this table from immuneACCESS and kept in-frame rearrangements only. Not all clones are present; in checked studies, unresolved V genes account for under half, and no reason is known for the remainder. In this sample the table shows 75,000 to 90,000 clones, about 90% of which occur a single time. The ten largest clonotypes hold about 7.6% of the sample. The sample in question was CD4+ or CD8+ T cells sorted from blood, obtained in a trial of the OX40 agonist ivuxolimab. These TCRs come from an adult with an advanced solid tumor such as melanoma, head and neck, liver or kidney cancer.

In its sample, this clone was seen once. CDR3 sequence reads: CASSTGTGLSGANVLTF. The DNA for the CDR3 is TGTGCCAGCAGTACCGGGACAGGGCTCTCTGGGGCCAACGTCCTGACTTTC. The rearrangement links TRBV28 to TRBJ2-6, with 9 bases that match TRBD1. Germline lookup yields CDR1 MDHEN and CDR2 SYDVKM. This CDR3 contains 17 residues. After removal of 5 bases from V and 0 bases from J, the junction contained 5 bases not matched to a gene.

The rearrangement joins TRBV28 to TRBJ2-7; the D is unclear. The V end lost 6 bases, the J end lost 0 bases, and 24 bases lay between the germline ends. Germline lookup yields CDR1 MDHEN and CDR2 SYDVKM. CDR3 length equals 18 residues. CDR3 nucleotides: TGTGCCAGCAGCTTTTACATACTACCCGAGAGGCTCTCCTACGAGCAGTACTTC. It is translated as CASSFYILPERLSYEQYF.

V and J are TRBV29-1 and TRBJ1-2, with 7 bases fitting TRBD1. V shed 0 bases and J 4 bases; nucleotides not matched to a gene: 8. The germline gives CDR1 SQVTM, CDR2 ANQGSEA. This CDR3 region has 15 residues. CDR3 sequence reads: CSVEDSGQRPYGYTF. The CDR3 DNA reads as TGCAGCGTTGAAGATTCGGGACAGAGACCCTATGGCTACACCTTC.

The gene calls are TRBV28 and TRBJ2-7; possibly TRBD2 for D (6 bases). The CDR3 covers 14 residues. The V end was cut by 3 bases, the J end by 5 bases, with 14 bases between. Germline lookup yields CDR1 MDHEN and CDR2 SYDVKM. The CDR3 nucleotides are TGTGCCAGCAGTTTCTGGGGGACTCTCCACGAGCAGTACTTC. Residues: CASSFWGTLHEQYF.

The V call is TRBV28, the J call TRBJ1-3; D remains ambiguous. The germline gives CDR1 MDHEN, CDR2 SYDVKM. The CDR3 consists of 14 residues. With 11 bases removed from V and 1 base from J, the gap between germline ends came to 15 bases. Here the CDR3 reads CAVYSQDSGNTIYF. CDR3 coding DNA: TGTGCCGTTTATTCTCAGGATTCTGGAAACACCATATATTTT.

The V gene is TRBV28, the J gene TRBJ2-5, with 7 bases identical to TRBD2. CDR1 MDHEN and CDR2 SYDVKM come from the germline V gene. V shed 2 bases and J 2 bases; nucleotides not matched to a gene: 8. This CDR3 has 16 amino acids. CDR3 DNA: TGTGCCAGCAGTTTAGGGTGGGAGGGCCTTCAAGAGACCCAGTACTTC. As protein: CASSLGWEGLQETQYF.

This chain joins TRBV21-1 and TRBJ2-6. TRBV21-1 constitutes a pseudogene. This CDR3 is built from 18 residues. For the CDR3, the DNA is TGTGCCAGCAGCAATAGGGTCTTGGCTGGCTCTGGGGCCAACGTCCTGACTTTC. This sequence encodes CASSNRVLAGSGANVLTF.

V is TRBV28 and J is TRBJ2-4, with 9 bases fitting TRBD1. V was clipped by 3 bases and J by 6 bases; unmatched bases: 6. The germline CDR1 and CDR2 sequences are MDHEN and SYDVKM. This CDR3 is 15 amino acids long. As DNA, the CDR3 is TGTGCCAGCAGTTTCCCGCCGGGACAGGGAAACATTCAGTACTTC. Translated, it gives CASSFPPGQGNIQYF.

The chain joins TRBV7-8 to TRBJ2-7, with no clear D. V lost 0 bases and J 5 bases, leaving 5 bases between the germline ends. Germline CDR1 reads SGHVS; CDR2 reads FQNEAQ. The CDR3 sequence is 12 residues long. CDR3 coding DNA: TGTGCCAGCAGCTTAGCGTTCGACGAGCAGTACGTC. Protein sequence: CASSLAFDEQYV.

V gene TRBV30 combines with J gene TRBJ2-5, with 10 nucleotides matching TRBD2. There are 17 residues in the CDR3. Germline trimming cut 0 bases from V and 4 bases from J; bases unmatched to any gene: 11. Germline V lookup: CDR1 GTSNPN, CDR2 SVGIG (reference sequence). CDR3 bases: TGTGCCTGGAGTGTACAAGGCCGGCTAGCGGGAGCAGAGACCCAGTACTTC. It specifies CAWSVQGRLAGAETQYF. Using reference TRBV30 and TRBJ2-5 for the parts outside the CDR3, the full variable domain is SQTIHQWPATLVQPVGSPLSLECTVEGTSNPNLYWYRQAAGRGLQLLFYSVGIGQISSEVPQNLSASRPQDRQFILSSKKLLLSDSGFYLCAWSVQGRLAGAETQYFGPGTRLLVL.

This clone was detected only a few times. This chain joins TRBV29-1 and TRBJ2-3; D is perhaps TRBD1 (6 bases). The CDR3 is 16 residues long. Trimming stripped 7 bases from V and 0 bases from J, with 20 bases between. Germline CDR1 reads SQVTM; CDR2 reads ANQGSEA. For the CDR3, the DNA is TGCAGCGCCAATGACCATACAGGGCCCAGCACAGATACGCAGTATTTT. Residues: CSANDHTGPSTDTQYF.

The rearrangement links TRBV6-4 to TRBJ2-3; 9 nucleotides agree with TRBD2. Trimming took 3 bases from V and 3 from J; bases not matched to a gene: 7. The CDR3 runs 16 residues. The germline V gene has CDR1 MRHNA and CDR2 SNTAGT. The chain's CDR3 is CASSEFPSGETDTQYF. In nucleotides, the CDR3 is TGTGCCAGCAGTGAGTTCCCTAGCGGGGAAACAGATACGCAGTATTTT.

This clone was counted between two and nine times. V is TRBV19 and J is TRBJ1-4, with no clear D. The V and J ends lost 5 bases and 7 bases respectively, with 11 bases between them. The length of the CDR3 is 13 residues. The germline V gene encodes CDR1 LNHDA and CDR2 SQIVND (reference sequence). Here the CDR3 DNA reads TGTGCCAGTAGTGGCTTAGTTTTTGAAAAACTGTTTTTT. Translated, it gives CASSGLVFEKLFF.

The chain is built from TRBV30 and TRBJ1-6; 8 nucleotides match TRBD1. CDR3 length: 17 residues. CDR1 and CDR2 from the germline V gene are GTSNPN and SVGIG (reference sequence). Germline trimming cut 3 bases from V and 4 bases from J; bases unmatched to any gene: 11. CDR3 in DNA: TGTGCCTGGAGCCCCGGCGGGGGGACAGGATATAATTCACCCCTCCACTTT. Amino acid sequence: CAWSPGGGTGYNSPLHF.

This sequence joins TRBV4-3 and TRBJ1-6, with TRBD1 as a possible D gene (6 bases). The V end lost 4 bases, the J end lost 3 bases, and 10 bases lay between the germline ends. Germline V gene lookup returns CDR1 LGHNA and CDR2 YSLEER. This CDR3 has 15 residues. CDR3 DNA sequence: TGCGCCAGCAGCCGCCGACAGGACTATAATTCACCCCTCCACTTT. Its protein product is CASSRRQDYNSPLHF.